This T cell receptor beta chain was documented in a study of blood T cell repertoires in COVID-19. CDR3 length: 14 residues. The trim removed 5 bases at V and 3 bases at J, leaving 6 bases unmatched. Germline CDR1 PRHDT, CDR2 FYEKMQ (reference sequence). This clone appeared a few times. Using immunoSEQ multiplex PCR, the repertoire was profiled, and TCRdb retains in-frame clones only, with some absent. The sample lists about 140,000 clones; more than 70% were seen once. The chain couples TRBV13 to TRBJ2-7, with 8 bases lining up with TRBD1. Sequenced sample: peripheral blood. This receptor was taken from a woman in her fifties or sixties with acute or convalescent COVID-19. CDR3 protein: CASSPGQGNYEQYF. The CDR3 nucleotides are TGTGCCAGCAGCCCTGGACAGGGCAACTACGAGCAGTACTTC.